The 31 T cell receptor beta chains given below trace back to one sample, sequenced in a study of T-cell reconstitution after alpha-beta-depleted transplantation in children. Unique molecular identifiers were incorporated during preparation of the TCRbeta library. TCRdb fed the PCR reads into MiXCR, producing one record per CDR3 protein. The sample holds 200,000 to 250,000 distinct CDR3 sequences; under 30% are singletons and the top ten take 2% to 3%. The sequences come from PBMCs, collected before TCRalphabeta/CD19-depleted stem cell transplant. All receptors derive from a girl aged 2 to 9 with Fanconi anemia, due to receive a stem cell transplant.

V is TRBV9 and J is TRBJ2-1, with 11 bases lining up with TRBD2. With V trimmed by 0 bases and J by 4 bases, 12 bases remained unmatched. Germline loops: CDR1 SGDLS, CDR2 YYNGEE. The length of the CDR3 is 19 residues. DNA for the CDR3: TGTGCCAGCAGCGTAGCTAATGGGCTAGCGGGAGGACCTTACAATGAGCAGTTCTTC. This sequence encodes CASSVANGLAGGPYNEQFF.

CDR3: CASSLSATNYGYTF. CDR3 sequence (DNA): TGTGCCAGCAGTTTATCGGCTACTAACTATGGCTACACCTTC. V and J are TRBV27 and TRBJ1-2, with unresolved D. Trimming left V 0 bases short and J 0 bases short, with 5 bases between. CDR3 size: 14 residues. Looked up from germline, CDR1 is MNHEY and CDR2 is SMNVEV (reference sequence).

The chain recombines TRBV18 with TRBJ2-2; 9 bases agree with TRBD2. Trimming at V came to 1 base and at J to 11 bases, leaving 2 bases not matched to a gene. Germline V CDR1 and CDR2: KGHSH, LQKENI. The CDR3 is 13 amino acids. CDR3 sequence reads: CASSPLAGEELFF. The CDR3 DNA reads as TGTGCCAGCTCACCACTAGCGGGAGAAGAGCTGTTTTTT. The full variable domain, completed using reference TRBV18 and TRBJ2-2, is NAGVMQNPRHLVRRRGQEARLRCSPMKGHSHVYWYRQLPEEGLKFMVYLQKENIIDESGMPKERFSAEFPKEGPSILRIQQVVRGDSAAYFCASSPLAGEELFFGEGSRLTVL.

The chain is built from TRBV11-1 and TRBJ2-1; no definite D call. Germline V gene sequence: CDR1 SGHAT, CDR2 FQDESV (reference sequence). The CDR3 loop spans 15 amino acids. Trimming took 5 bases from V and 4 from J, leaving 15 bases between them. The CDR3 nucleotides are TGTGCCAGCAGCCCTGGCGTGCAGGTGTACAATGAGCAGTTCTTC. It yields the protein CASSPGVQVYNEQFF.

Concerning this clonotype itself: The CDR3 does not close with the conserved phenylalanine or tryptophan, likely indicating a read error. The CDR3 region has the DNA TGTGCCACCAGCAGAGATTTTTCTGGACAAGGGGTACATCAGCCCCAGCATTGT. This translates into CATSRDFSGQGVHQPQHC. This chain connects TRBV15 to TRBJ1-5; a possible D gene is TRBD1 (5 bases). This CDR3 spans 18 amino acids. Germline V gives CDR1 LNHNV, CDR2 YYDKDF (reference sequence). Trimming stripped 0 bases from V and 5 bases from J, with 20 bases between.

Ten or more counts support this clonotype. The chain is built from TRBV4-2 and TRBJ2-7, with D hard to call. V was cut by 4 bases and J by 0 bases, with 16 bases left in between. Germline V CDR1 and CDR2: LGHNA, YNFKEQ. The CDR3 loop spans 16 amino acids. The chain's CDR3 is CASSPIDTPSSYEQYF. The CDR3 nucleotides read TGTGCCAGCAGCCCAATTGACACCCCAAGCTCCTACGAGCAGTACTTC.

V is TRBV29-1 and J is TRBJ2-3; the D gene could be TRBD1 or TRBD2 (5 bases each). The length of the CDR3 is 12 residues. Between the trimmed V and J ends, which lost 3 bases and 11 bases, there was a span of 15 bases. In germline, CDR1 is SQVTM, CDR2 ANQGSEA. CDR3 sequence (DNA): TGCAGCGTTGAGAGGGACCCCGGTTGGCAGTATTTT. It is translated as CSVERDPGWQYF.

Ten or more counts support this clonotype. The chain couples TRBV6-5 to TRBJ2-3; 10 bases agree with TRBD2. Trimming removed 4 bases from V and 2 bases from J; junction bases left unmatched: 3. The CDR3 is 15 amino acids. Looked up from germline, CDR1 is MNHEY and CDR2 is SVGAGI. This CDR3 reads CASSFGLADTDTQYF. The CDR3 DNA reads TGTGCCAGCAGTTTCGGACTAGCGGACACAGATACGCAGTATTTT.

The table lists this clonotype with a few counts. This chain joins TRBV28 and TRBJ2-7; weak D call: TRBD1 (5 bases). Germline CDR1 reads MDHEN; CDR2 reads SYDVKM. V gave up 4 bases and J gave up 12 bases, with 22 bases separating them. This CDR3 comprises 14 residues. The CDR3 coding sequence is TGTGCCAGCAGTTATGTCGTGGGGCGGATCGCTCTGTACTTC. Translating gives CASSYVVGRIALYF.

For this clonotype: One base away lies a much larger clone, so this may be a sequencing read error. This chain uses TRBV20-1 with TRBJ2-2; no firm D call. CDR3 size: 11 residues. Germline lookup yields CDR1 DFQATT and CDR2 SNEGSKA (reference sequence). V dropped 5 bases and J dropped 4 bases, with 5 bases sitting between them. In DNA form, the CDR3 reads TGCAGTGCTCGTACCACCGGGGAGCTGTTTTTT. It specifies CSARTTGELFF.

In the case of this clonotype: An end of the junction does not agree with germline; a read error may underlie this. The chain is built from TRBV5-1 and TRBJ2-7, with D perhaps matching TRBD2 (6 bases). The CDR3 totals 12 residues. The V gene's germline CDR1 is SGHRS and CDR2 YFSETQ. The DNA of the CDR3 is TGCGCCAGCAGCTTGGATACCGGGACTGAGAACTTC. Protein sequence: CASSLDTGTENF.

This clonotype appeared many times. The CDR3 protein is CSARDRAKTFNYGYTF. CDR3 nucleotide sequence: TGCAGTGCTAGAGACAGGGCGAAAACGTTTAACTATGGCTACACCTTC. The chain recombines TRBV20-1 with TRBJ1-2; maybe TRBD1 (5 bases). Deletions cut 0 bases from V and 1 base from J, with 15 bases between. Germline V lookup: CDR1 DFQATT, CDR2 SNEGSKA (reference sequence). The CDR3 is made up of 16 amino acids.

The chain uses TRBV18 and TRBJ2-7; 8 bases align to TRBD1. J lost 4 bases, V lost 2 bases, and 4 bases had no gene match. CDR1 is KGHSH, CDR2 LQKENI, per germline. The CDR3 is 14 residues long. The CDR3: CASSPLDREYEQYF. As DNA, the CDR3 is TGTGCCAGCTCACCATTGGACAGGGAGTACGAGCAGTACTTC.

In its sample, this clonotype was seen a few times. The J gene is TRBJ2-5, the V gene TRBV28; D is unresolved. Germline V gene data show CDR1 as MDHEN and CDR2 as SYDVKM. CDR3 size: 13 residues. Trimming shortened V by 6 bases and J by 4 bases, and 12 bases separated the two germline ends. CDR3 sequence reads: CASRVRFPETQYF. In DNA form, the CDR3 reads TGTGCCAGCAGAGTCAGGTTCCCAGAGACCCAGTACTTC.

Many counts were recorded for this clonotype. The chain has TRBV20-1 and TRBJ2-2; D might be TRBD1 or TRBD2, each matching 6 bases. V dropped 3 bases and J dropped 6 bases, with 11 bases sitting between them. Germline CDR1 reads DFQATT; CDR2 reads SNEGSKA (reference sequence). The CDR3 sequence is 13 residues long. This CDR3 reads CSASTGAPGELFF. Written as DNA, the CDR3 is TGCAGTGCTAGCACGGGGGCACCCGGGGAGCTGTTTTTT.

The V call is TRBV20-1, the J call TRBJ2-3; 11 positions agree with TRBD2. The CDR3 totals 14 residues. The junction had 5 bases not matched to a gene; V was cut back by 4 bases and J by 5 bases. Germline V gene sequence: CDR1 DFQATT, CDR2 SNEGSKA (reference sequence). CDR3 sequence: CSAKELAGVDTQYF. For the CDR3, the DNA is TGCAGTGCTAAAGAACTAGCGGGAGTAGATACGCAGTATTTT.

This clonotype was seen only a few times. V usage is TRBV29-1 and J usage is TRBJ2-1; tentative D call: TRBD1 (6 bases). The CDR3 loop spans 13 amino acids. Germline V gives CDR1 SQVTM, CDR2 ANQGSEA. V dropped 7 bases and J dropped 4 bases, with 14 bases sitting between them. CDR3 residues: CSARQVSYNEQFF. As DNA, the CDR3 is TGCAGCGCCCGACAGGTATCTTACAATGAGCAGTTCTTC.

The table lists this clonotype with many counts. The chain is built from TRBV20-1 and TRBJ2-1; tentatively, D is TRBD2 (6 bases). Germline V lookup: CDR1 DFQATT, CDR2 SNEGSKA (reference sequence). This CDR3 has 13 amino acids. With 5 bases removed from V and 9 bases from J, the gap between germline ends came to 17 bases. CDR3 sequence reads: CSAGSGWGVEQFF. CDR3 nucleotides: TGCAGTGCTGGTTCAGGGTGGGGGGTTGAGCAGTTCTTC.

V usage is TRBV6-1 and J usage is TRBJ1-2, with 7 bases lining up with TRBD1. CDR3 length equals 14 residues. The germline V gene encodes CDR1 MNHNS and CDR2 SASEGT. V was clipped by 10 bases and J by 1 base; unmatched bases: 9. The CDR3 loop reads CATRQGGVNYGYTF. The CDR3, as DNA: TGTGCCACGAGACAGGGAGGGGTTAACTATGGCTACACCTTC.

This clonotype was counted a few times. The rearrangement uses TRBV9 and TRBJ1-2; 8 bases align to TRBD1. This CDR3 has 15 amino acids. CDR1 is SGDLS, CDR2 YYNGEE, per germline. V dropped 4 bases and J dropped 5; count of bases not matched to a gene: 10. CDR3 sequence reads: CASSSPSGTGYGYTF. As DNA, the CDR3 is TGTGCCAGCAGCTCACCCTCCGGGACAGGTTATGGCTACACCTTC.

The V gene is TRBV7-6, the J gene TRBJ2-3; 11 bases align to TRBD2. V shed 5 bases, J shed 9 bases, and the junction held 10 bases outside the gene matches. The CDR3 length is 15 residues. In germline, CDR1 is SGHVS, CDR2 FNYEAQ. CDR3 protein: CASSPSLAGGSTQYF. CDR3 bases: TGTGCCAGCAGCCCCTCCCTAGCGGGGGGCTCGACGCAGTATTTT.

This clonotype occurred many times. The CDR3 sequence is CASSSLGHGETQYF. The DNA for the CDR3 is TGTGCCAGCAGCTCACTGGGACATGGGGAGACCCAGTACTTC. The chain carries TRBV21-1 and TRBJ2-5; the table's D call of TRBD1 was not tested on the DNA. TRBV21-1 is flagged as a pseudogene. The CDR3 contains 14 residues.

In this sample, this clonotype turned up many times. This chain connects TRBV24-1 to TRBJ2-1; possible D gene TRBD1, 6 bases. V gave up 4 bases and J gave up 4 bases, with 10 bases separating them. The CDR3 totals 14 residues. The germline gives CDR1 KGHDR, CDR2 SFDVKD. This CDR3 is CATSDLGQYNEQFF. The CDR3 DNA sequence: TGTGCCACCAGTGACTTAGGACAGTACAATGAGCAGTTCTTC.

This clonotype was recorded many times. The chain joins TRBV29-1 to TRBJ2-5; D not resolved. Germline V CDR1 and CDR2: SQVTM, ANQGSEA. Trimming left V 3 bases short and J 3 bases short, with 8 bases between. This CDR3 spans 12 amino acids. Here the CDR3 reads CSVELAEETQYF. CDR3 nucleotides: TGCAGCGTTGAGTTGGCAGAAGAGACCCAGTACTTC.

The chain is built from TRBV29-1 and TRBJ2-4; tentative D call: TRBD1 (6 bases). This CDR3 spans 14 amino acids. CDR1 and CDR2 (germline): SQVTM, ANQGSEA. V was shortened by 7 bases and J by 7 bases, with 20 bases between the two germline ends. The CDR3 nucleotides are TGCAGCGCGTTCACAGGGACCCTCTTTAACATTCAGTACTTC. This encodes CSAFTGTLFNIQYF.

This clonotype was counted many times. J is TRBJ2-3 and V is TRBV29-1; tentative D call: TRBD1 (6 bases). Germline values: CDR1 SQVTM, CDR2 ANQGSEA. This CDR3 region has 12 residues. The germline V and J ends were trimmed by 6 bases and 2 bases, with 9 bases remaining between them. DNA of the CDR3: TGCAGCGTGAACAGGGCCACAGATACGCAGTATTTT. Translating gives CSVNRATDTQYF.

The gene calls are TRBV7-2 and TRBJ2-3; 9 bases agree with TRBD1. Trimming at V came to 7 bases and at J to 2 bases, leaving 13 bases not matched to a gene. The CDR3 loop spans 17 amino acids. CDR1 is SGHTA, CDR2 FQGNSA, per germline. Here the CDR3 reads CASTPPYTGGFTDTQYF. CDR3 nucleotides: TGTGCCAGCACCCCCCCTTATACAGGGGGCTTCACAGATACGCAGTATTTT.

This clonotype was picked up many times. The V call is TRBV12-3 or TRBV12-4, the J call TRBJ2-4; D is uncertain. The CDR3 totals 12 residues. Trimming stripped 5 bases from V and 6 bases from J, with 8 bases between. The CDR3 spells CASSADPNIQYF. The CDR3 nucleotides read TGTGCCAGCAGTGCGGATCCAAACATTCAGTACTTC.

The gene calls are TRBV20-1 and TRBJ2-5; D is undetermined. The germline V gene encodes CDR1 DFQATT and CDR2 SNEGSKA (reference sequence). CDR3 length: 12 residues. The V end lost 3 bases, the J end lost 5 bases, and 10 bases lay between the germline ends. CDR3 bases: TGCAGTGCTAGTGAGGTCCGTGAGACCCAGTACTTC. It encodes CSASEVRETQYF.

This clonotype came up a few times. The chain carries TRBV21-1 and TRBJ2-7; the DNA was not compared with TRBD2, the D call given in the table. TRBV21-1 has pseudogene status. The length of the CDR3 is 17 residues. This chain's CDR3 is CASSNDPHHSGSYEQYF. CDR3 bases: TGTGCCAGCAGCAATGATCCCCACCACAGCGGGTCCTACGAGCAGTACTTC.

This clonotype showed up many times. The chain employs TRBV20-1 and TRBJ1-2; D is unclear. The V end was cut by 4 bases, the J end by 7 bases, with 10 bases between. This CDR3 comprises 11 residues. The germline V gene encodes CDR1 DFQATT and CDR2 SNEGSKA (reference sequence). Here the CDR3 DNA reads TGCAGTGCTAACCCGCCGGGTGGCTACACCTTC. It specifies CSANPPGGYTF.